Listed here are 5 T cell receptor beta chains from one sample, sequenced in a study of human T cells and chemical hapten exposure. The time point was: patch test 1, 2 weeks after DPC sensitization. The treatment denotes: therapeutic diphenylcyclopropenone sensitization with weekly scalp DPC. MiXCR was run by TCRdb on the RACE reads, yielding one entry per CDR3 protein. The table has around 100,000 distinct CDR3 sequences, 11% seen once; the top ten hold around 3.5%. Here the sequenced sample was whole blood, taken in connection with sensitization to the hapten diphenylcyclopropenone (DPC). Receptor source: a woman in her forties with alopecia areata. Some clones in this sample may be carry-over from other donors' samples.

There are many counts of this clonotype. This sequence joins TRBV18 and TRBJ1-5; TRBD1 agrees at 8 bases. Trimming took 10 bases from V and 2 from J; bases not matched to a gene: 7. The CDR3 runs to 14 residues. Germline values: CDR1 KGHSH, CDR2 LQKENI. This CDR3 is CATRGQGGNQPQHF. CDR3 DNA: TGTGCCACCCGAGGACAGGGTGGCAATCAGCCCCAGCATTTT.

This clonotype was seen repeatedly, ten times or more. CDR3 coding DNA: TGTGCCAGCAGTTTAGGTCAGCCCCAGCATTTT. This sequence encodes CASSLGQPQHF. The J gene is TRBJ1-5, the V gene TRBV28, with unresolved D. The CDR3 spans 11 residues. V shed 2 bases and J shed 6 bases, with 2 bases lying between them. The germline V gene has CDR1 MDHEN and CDR2 SYDVKM.

In this sample, this clonotype turned up a few times. J is TRBJ2-7 and V is TRBV20-1; 8 nucleotides agree with TRBD1. The CDR3 covers 11 residues. V trimming: 6 bases; J trimming: 5 bases; junction bases outside the gene matches: 3. Germline loops: CDR1 DFQATT, CDR2 SNEGSKA (reference sequence). This chain's CDR3 is CSARTGNEQYF. CDR3 coding DNA: TGCAGTGCCAGGACAGGGAACGAGCAGTACTTC.

V is TRBV20-1 and J is TRBJ2-1, with TRBD2 matching 7 bases. Germline V gene data show CDR1 as DFQATT and CDR2 as SNEGSKA (reference sequence). V was clipped by 1 base and J by 3 bases; unmatched bases: 9. CDR3 length: 16 amino acids. DNA of the CDR3: TGCAGTGCTAGAGCAAGCGGGGCCCACCACTACAATGAGCAGTTCTTC. Translation gives CSARASGAHHYNEQFF.

Many counts were recorded for this clonotype. J is TRBJ2-1 and V is TRBV11-2, with D tentatively TRBD1 (6 bases). Trimming pared 3 bases from V and 7 bases from J, leaving 13 bases between. The CDR3 length is 14 residues. Germline assignment: CDR1 SGHAT and CDR2 FQNNGV. CDR3 bases: TGTGCCAGCAGCTTCGGCAGGGGACCGAATGAGCAGTTCTTC. Encoded protein: CASSFGRGPNEQFF. Drawing the rest from reference TRBV11-2 and TRBJ2-1, the complete variable domain is EAGVAQSPRYKIIEKRQSVAFWCNPISGHATLYWYQQILGQGPKLLIQFQNNGVVDDSQLPKDRFSAERLKGVDSTLKIQPAKLEDSAVYLCASSFGRGPNEQFFGPGTRLTVL.